A single T cell receptor beta chain is shown here with its context. As yet, its antigen is unknown. The sample contains more than one DNA sequence encoding this CDR3. Trimming cost V 4 bases and J 7 bases; bases outside gene matches: 5. The CDR3 spans 15 residues. The germline gives CDR1 MNHNS, CDR2 SASEGT. The data derive from a study of shared clonotypes between healthy human individuals. Study-level findings and limits: Sampling involved blood alone; tissue repertoires likely differ. In a handful of donors, roughly 5.2% of naive CD4 clonotypes appeared in common.

Profiling relied on immunoSEQ multiplex PCR, and the TCRdb table lists in-frame clones only, not all of them. Of about 1.1 million clones in the sample, approximately 80% are singletons; the top ten hold roughly 0.61%. Into CD45RA+ naive and CD45RA-negative memory subsets, the CD4+ cells were split. This sequence was found in a man aged 18-30 years in good health. Some clones in this sample may be carry-over from other donors' samples. Sequencing was performed on memory CD4+ T cells from PBMCs. Subset here: CD45RA-negative fraction. The rearrangement joins TRBV6-1 to TRBJ1-5, with 12 bases aligning to TRBD1. In DNA, the CDR3 is TGTGCCAGCAGTGGCGGGACAGGGGGCCCCCAGCCCCAGCATTTT. Amino acid sequence: CASSGGTGGPQPQHF.